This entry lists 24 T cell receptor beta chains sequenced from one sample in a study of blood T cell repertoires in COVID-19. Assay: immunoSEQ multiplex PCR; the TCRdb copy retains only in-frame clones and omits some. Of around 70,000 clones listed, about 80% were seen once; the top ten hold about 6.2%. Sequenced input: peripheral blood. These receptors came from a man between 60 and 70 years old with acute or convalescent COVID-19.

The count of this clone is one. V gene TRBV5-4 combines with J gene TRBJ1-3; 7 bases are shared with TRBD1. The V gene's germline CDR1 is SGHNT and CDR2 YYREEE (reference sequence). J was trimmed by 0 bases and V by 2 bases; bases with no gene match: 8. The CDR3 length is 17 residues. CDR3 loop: CASSFGAGGYSGNTIYF. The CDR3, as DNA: TGTGCCAGCAGCTTCGGGGCAGGGGGTTACTCTGGAAACACCATATATTTT.

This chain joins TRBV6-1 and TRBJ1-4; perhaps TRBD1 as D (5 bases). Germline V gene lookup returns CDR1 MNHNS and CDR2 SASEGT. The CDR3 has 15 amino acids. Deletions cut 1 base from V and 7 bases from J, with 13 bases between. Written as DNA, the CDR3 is TGTGCCAGCAGTGAAGTACCAGGGCGAAGTGAAAAACTGTTTTTT. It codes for CASSEVPGRSEKLFF.

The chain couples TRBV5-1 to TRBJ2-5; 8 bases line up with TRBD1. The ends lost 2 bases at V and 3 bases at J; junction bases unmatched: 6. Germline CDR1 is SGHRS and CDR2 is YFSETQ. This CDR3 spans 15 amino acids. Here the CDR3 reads CASSLPGTGKETQYF. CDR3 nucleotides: TGCGCCAGCAGCTTACCCGGGACAGGAAAAGAGACCCAGTACTTC.

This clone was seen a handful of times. CDR3 sequence reads: CSASLGGETQYF. The DNA of the CDR3 is TGCAGTGCTAGTCTCGGGGGAGAGACCCAGTACTTC. This chain links TRBV20-1 with TRBJ2-5; TRBD2 is a possible D gene (6 bases). CDR1 is DFQATT, CDR2 SNEGSKA, per germline (reference sequence). The CDR3 is made up of 12 amino acids. Trimming removed 3 bases from V and 4 bases from J, with 9 bases in between.

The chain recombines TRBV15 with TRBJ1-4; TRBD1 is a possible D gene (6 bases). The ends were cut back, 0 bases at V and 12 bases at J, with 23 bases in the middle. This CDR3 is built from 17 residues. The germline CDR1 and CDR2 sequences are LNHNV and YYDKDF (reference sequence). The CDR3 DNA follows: TGTGCCACCAGCAGAGACGCCCCTCGGACGGGGGGCGTGGAACTGTTTTTT. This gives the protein CATSRDAPRTGGVELFF.

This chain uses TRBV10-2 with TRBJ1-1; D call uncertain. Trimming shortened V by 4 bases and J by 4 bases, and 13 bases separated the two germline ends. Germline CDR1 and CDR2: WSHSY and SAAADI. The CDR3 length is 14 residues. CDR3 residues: CASSVNSLGTEAFF. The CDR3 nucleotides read TGCGCCAGCAGTGTCAATAGCTTGGGCACTGAAGCTTTCTTT.

DNA of the CDR3: TGTGCCAGCAGTATAGACAGGGGGAACACTGAAGCTTTCTTT. The encoded protein is CASSIDRGNTEAFF. The chain couples TRBV2 to TRBJ1-1; 8 bases are shared with TRBD1. With V trimmed by 5 bases and J by 1 base, 3 bases remained unmatched. The CDR3 runs 14 residues. CDR1 and CDR2 from the germline V gene are SNHLY and FYNNEI.

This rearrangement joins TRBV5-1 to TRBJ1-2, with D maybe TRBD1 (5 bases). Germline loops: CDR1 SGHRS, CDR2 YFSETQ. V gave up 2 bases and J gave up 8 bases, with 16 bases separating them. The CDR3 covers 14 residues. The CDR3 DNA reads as TGCGCCAGCAGCTTCGGGGGGACCGCGGGAGGCTACACCTTC. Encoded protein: CASSFGGTAGGYTF.

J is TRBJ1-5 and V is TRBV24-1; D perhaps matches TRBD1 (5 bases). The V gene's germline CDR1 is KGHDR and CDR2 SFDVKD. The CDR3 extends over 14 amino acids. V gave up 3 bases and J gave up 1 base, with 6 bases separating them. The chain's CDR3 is CATSDGGSNQPQHF. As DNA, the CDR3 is TGTGCCACCAGTGATGGGGGGAGCAATCAGCCCCAGCATTTT.

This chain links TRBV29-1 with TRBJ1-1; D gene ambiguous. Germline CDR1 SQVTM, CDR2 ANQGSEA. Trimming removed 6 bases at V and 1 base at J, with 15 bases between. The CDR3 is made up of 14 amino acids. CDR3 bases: TGCAGCGTCCGGGAGATCGCCGGGAACACTGAAGCTTTCTTT. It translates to CSVREIAGNTEAFF. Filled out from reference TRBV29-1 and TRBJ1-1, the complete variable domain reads SAVISQKPSRDICQRGTSLTIQCQVDSQVTMMFWYRQQPGQSLTLIATANQGSEATYESGFVIDKFPISRPNLTFSTLTVSNMSPEDSSIYLCSVREIAGNTEAFFGQGTRLTVV.

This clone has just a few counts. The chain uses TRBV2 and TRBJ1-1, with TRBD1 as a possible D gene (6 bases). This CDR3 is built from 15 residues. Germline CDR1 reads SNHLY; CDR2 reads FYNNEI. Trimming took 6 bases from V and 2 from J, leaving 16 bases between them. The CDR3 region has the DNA TGTGCCAGCAGAGGGGGAAAGGGGGTAAACACTGAAGCTTTCTTT. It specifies CASRGGKGVNTEAFF.

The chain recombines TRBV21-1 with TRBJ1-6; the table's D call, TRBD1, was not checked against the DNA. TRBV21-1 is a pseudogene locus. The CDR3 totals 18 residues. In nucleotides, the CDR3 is TGTGCCAGCAGTAAATGCAGGGGATCTAGCTCCTATAATTCACCCCTCCACTTT. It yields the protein CASSKCRGSSSYNSPLHF.

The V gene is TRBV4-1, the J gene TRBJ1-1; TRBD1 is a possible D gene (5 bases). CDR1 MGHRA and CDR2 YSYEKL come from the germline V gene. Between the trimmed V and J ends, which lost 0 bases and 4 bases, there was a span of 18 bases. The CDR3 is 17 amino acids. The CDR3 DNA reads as TGCGCCAGCAGCCAAGATAAAAGGGGCCGGCGTGGCACTGAAGCTTTCTTT. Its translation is CASSQDKRGRRGTEAFF.

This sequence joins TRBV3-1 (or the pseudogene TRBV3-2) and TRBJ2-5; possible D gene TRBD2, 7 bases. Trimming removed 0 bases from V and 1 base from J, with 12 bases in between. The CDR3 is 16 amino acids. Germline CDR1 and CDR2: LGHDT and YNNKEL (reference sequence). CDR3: CASSQDYGGPQETQYF. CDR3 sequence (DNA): TGTGCCAGCAGCCAAGATTACGGGGGGCCCCAAGAGACCCAGTACTTC.

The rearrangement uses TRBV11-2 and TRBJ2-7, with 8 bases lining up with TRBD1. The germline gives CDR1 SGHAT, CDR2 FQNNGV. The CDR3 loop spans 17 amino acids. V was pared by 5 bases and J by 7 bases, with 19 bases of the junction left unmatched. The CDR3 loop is CASSRRGQGAITREQYF. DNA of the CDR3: TGTGCCAGCAGCCGTCGGGGGCAGGGGGCGATAACGCGAGAGCAGTACTTC.

DNA for the CDR3: TGTGCCAGCAGCTCTTCACCCGACAGGGGGGGTGGGGATGAGCAGTTCTTC. Its protein is CASSSSPDRGGGDEQFF. V gene TRBV7-2 combines with J gene TRBJ2-1, with 9 bases fitting TRBD1. Germline trimming cut 4 bases from V and 8 bases from J; bases unmatched to any gene: 15. Germline lookup yields CDR1 SGHTA and CDR2 FQGNSA. The CDR3 has 17 residues.

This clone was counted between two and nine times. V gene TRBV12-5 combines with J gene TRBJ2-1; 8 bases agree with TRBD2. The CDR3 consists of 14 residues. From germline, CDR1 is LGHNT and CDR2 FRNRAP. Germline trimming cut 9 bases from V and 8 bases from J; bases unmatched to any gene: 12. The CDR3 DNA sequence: TGTGCTAGCAGCGGGGGCTCTTATTTCGATGAGCAGTTCTTC. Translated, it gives CASSGGSYFDEQFF.

The CDR3 sequence: CASSPGGRGAGTDTQYF. CDR3 DNA sequence: TGTGCCAGCAGCCCAGGAGGGAGGGGCGCTGGCACAGATACGCAGTATTTT. The V and J genes are TRBV7-8 and TRBJ2-3; TRBD2 aligns across 7 bases. J was trimmed by 1 base and V by 5 bases; bases with no gene match: 12. Germline-derived CDR1 and CDR2 are SGHVS and FQNEAQ. This CDR3 is 17 amino acids long. Looking up the rest from reference TRBV7-8 and TRBJ2-3 gives the full variable domain: GAGVSQSPRYKVAKRGQDVALRCDPISGHVSLFWYQQALGQGPEFLTYFQNEAQLDKSGLPSDRFFAERPEGSVSTLKIQRTQQEDSAVYLCASSPGGRGAGTDTQYFGPGTRLTVL.

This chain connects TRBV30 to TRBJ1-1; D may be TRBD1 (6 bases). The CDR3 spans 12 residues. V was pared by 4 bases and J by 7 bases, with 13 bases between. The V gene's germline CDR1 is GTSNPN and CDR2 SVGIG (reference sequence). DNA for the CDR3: TGTGCCTGGAATACAGGGTGGGTTGAAGCTTTCTTT. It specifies CAWNTGWVEAFF.

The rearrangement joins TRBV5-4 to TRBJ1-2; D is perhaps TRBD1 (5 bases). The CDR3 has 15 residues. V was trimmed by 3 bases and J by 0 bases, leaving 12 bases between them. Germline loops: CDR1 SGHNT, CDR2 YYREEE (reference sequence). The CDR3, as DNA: TGTGCCAGCAGCTCACTCCCGACAGCTAACTATGGCTACACCTTC. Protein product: CASSSLPTANYGYTF.

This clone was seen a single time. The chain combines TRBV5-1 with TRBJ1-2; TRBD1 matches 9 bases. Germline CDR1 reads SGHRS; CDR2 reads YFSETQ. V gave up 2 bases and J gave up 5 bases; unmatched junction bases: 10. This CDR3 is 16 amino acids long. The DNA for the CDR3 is TGCGCCAGCAGCTTTGAACCGGGACAGGGTAGTTATGGCTACACCTTC. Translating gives CASSFEPGQGSYGYTF.

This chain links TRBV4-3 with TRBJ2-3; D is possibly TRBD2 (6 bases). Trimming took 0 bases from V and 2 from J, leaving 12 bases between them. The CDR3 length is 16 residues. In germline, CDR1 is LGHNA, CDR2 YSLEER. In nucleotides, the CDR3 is TGCGCCAGCAGCCAAGATGGGGTAGCGGCCACAGATACGCAGTATTTT. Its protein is CASSQDGVAATDTQYF.

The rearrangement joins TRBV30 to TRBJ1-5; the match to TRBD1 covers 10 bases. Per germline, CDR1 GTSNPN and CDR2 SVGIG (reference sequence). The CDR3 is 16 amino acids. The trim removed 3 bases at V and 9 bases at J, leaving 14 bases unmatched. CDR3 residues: CAWSPGTGAAGWPQHF. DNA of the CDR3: TGTGCCTGGAGCCCCGGGACAGGGGCTGCCGGCTGGCCCCAGCATTTT. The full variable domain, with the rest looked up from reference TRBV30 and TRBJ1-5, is SQTIHQWPATLVQPVGSPLSLECTVEGTSNPNLYWYRQAAGRGLQLLFYSVGIGQISSEVPQNLSASRPQDRQFILSSKKLLLSDSGFYLCAWSPGTGAAGWPQHFGDGTRLSIL.

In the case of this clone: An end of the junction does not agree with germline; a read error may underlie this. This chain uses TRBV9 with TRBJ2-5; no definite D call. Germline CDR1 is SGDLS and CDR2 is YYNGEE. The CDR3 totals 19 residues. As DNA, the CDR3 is TGTACCAGCAGCGTTTCCCTCCCCCACGGCGGATTTCTGGGAGAGACCCAGTACTTC. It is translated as CTSSVSLPHGGFLGETQYF.